This T cell receptor (beta chain) is drawn from a study of blood T cell repertoires in COVID-19. Turning to the study itself: Collection of acute and convalescent COVID-19 samples took place in the United States, Italy and Spain. The analysed material was cDNA or gDNA that came from T cells, B-cell-depleted T cells, or PBMCs.

The CDR3 loop spans 15 amino acids. Germline trimming cut 2 bases from V and 2 bases from J; bases unmatched to any gene: 3. Per germline, CDR1 SGHAT and CDR2 FQDESV (reference sequence). This clone was counted at least ten times. Study processing details: Estimates of nucleated cell counts were drawn from the amplification of reference gene primers. Sequencing used immunoSEQ multiplex PCR; TCRdb keeps in-frame clones, though not all of them. V and J calls and clone size come straight from that table; D and trimming were deduced from the DNA. The data hold approximately 190,000 clones, with approximately 84% observed a single time.

The gene calls are TRBV11-1 and TRBJ2-3, with 8 bases that match TRBD1. The sequence came from a human donor with acute or convalescent COVID-19. The donor label of this sample is uncertain. Sequenced sample: peripheral blood. The CDR3 is CASSLRTGNTDTQYF. The CDR3 DNA is TGTGCCAGCAGCTTAAGGACAGGGAACACAGATACGCAGTATTTT.